This T cell receptor (beta chain) was profiled in a study of blood T cell repertoires in COVID-19. The authors' processing: Researchers report that nucleated cell counts were estimated from reference gene primer amplification. The repertoire was sequenced with immunoSEQ multiplex PCR; TCRdb's copy has only in-frame clones and lacks some. Clone size and the V and J calls come from that table; the DNA yielded D and trimming. The table lists more than 25,000 clones, about 85% of them singletons. Germline V gives CDR1 LNHDA, CDR2 SQIVND (reference sequence). The CDR3 runs to 12 residues. Deletions cut 7 bases from V and 7 bases from J, with 11 bases between.

This chain uses TRBV19 with TRBJ2-1; possibly TRBD1 for D (5 bases). Source material: peripheral blood. The origin of this receptor is a man aged 60 to 69 with active COVID-19. In DNA form, the CDR3 reads TGTGCCAGTACAGGGTCTTGGAATGAGCAGTTCTTC. The encoded protein is CASTGSWNEQFF.